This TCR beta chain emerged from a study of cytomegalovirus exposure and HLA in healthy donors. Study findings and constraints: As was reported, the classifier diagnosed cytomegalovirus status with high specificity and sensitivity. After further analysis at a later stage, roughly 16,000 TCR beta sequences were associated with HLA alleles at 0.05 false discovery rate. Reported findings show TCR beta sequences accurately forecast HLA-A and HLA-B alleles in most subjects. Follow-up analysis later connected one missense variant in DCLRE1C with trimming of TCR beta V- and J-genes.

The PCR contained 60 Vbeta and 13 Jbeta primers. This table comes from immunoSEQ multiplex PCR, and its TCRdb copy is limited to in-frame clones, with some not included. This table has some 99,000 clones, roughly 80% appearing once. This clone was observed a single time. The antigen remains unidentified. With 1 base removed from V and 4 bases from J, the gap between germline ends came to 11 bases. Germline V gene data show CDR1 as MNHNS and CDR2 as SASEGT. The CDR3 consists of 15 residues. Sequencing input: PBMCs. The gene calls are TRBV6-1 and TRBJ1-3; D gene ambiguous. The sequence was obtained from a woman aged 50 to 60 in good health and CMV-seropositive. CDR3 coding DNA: TGTGCCAGCAGTGAAGGAGGGATCTCCGGAAACACCATATATTTT. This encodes CASSEGGISGNTIYF.